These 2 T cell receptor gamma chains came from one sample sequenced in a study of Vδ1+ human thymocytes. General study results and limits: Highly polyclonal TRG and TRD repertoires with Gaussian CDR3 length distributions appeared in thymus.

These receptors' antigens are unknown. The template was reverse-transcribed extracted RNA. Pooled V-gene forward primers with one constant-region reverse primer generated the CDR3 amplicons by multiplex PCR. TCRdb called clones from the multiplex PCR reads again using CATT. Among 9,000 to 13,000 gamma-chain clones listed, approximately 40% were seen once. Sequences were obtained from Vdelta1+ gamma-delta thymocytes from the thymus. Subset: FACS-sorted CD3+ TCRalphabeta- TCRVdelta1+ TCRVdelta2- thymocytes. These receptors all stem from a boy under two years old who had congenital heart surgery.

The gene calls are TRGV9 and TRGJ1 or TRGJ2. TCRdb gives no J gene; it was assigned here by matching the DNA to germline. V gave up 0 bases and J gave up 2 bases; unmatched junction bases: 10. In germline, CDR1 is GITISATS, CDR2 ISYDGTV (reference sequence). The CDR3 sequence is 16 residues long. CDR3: CALWEVLPGDYYKKLF. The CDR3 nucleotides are TGTGCCTTGTGGGAGGTGCTTCCTGGAGATTATTATAAGAAACTCTTT.

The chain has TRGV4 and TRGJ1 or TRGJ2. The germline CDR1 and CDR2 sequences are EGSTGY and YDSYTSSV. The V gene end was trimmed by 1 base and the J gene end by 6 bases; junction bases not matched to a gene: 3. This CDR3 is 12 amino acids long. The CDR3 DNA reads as TGTGCCACCTGGGATGGCTGTTATAAGAAACTCTTT. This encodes CATWDGCYKKLF.